This T cell receptor beta chain is drawn from a study of blood T cell repertoires in COVID-19. Study summary: COVID-19 samples collected from the United States, Italy and Spain covered acute and convalescent phases.

This CDR3 comprises 15 residues. V was pared by 0 bases and J by 4 bases, with 5 bases of the junction left unmatched. Germline assignment: CDR1 SGHTA and CDR2 FQGNSA. This clone was found once. This table comes from immunoSEQ multiplex PCR, and its TCRdb copy is limited to in-frame clones, with some not included. The table includes over 200,000 clones, roughly 80% detected once. The sequence derives from a man aged 60 to 75 who had recovered from COVID-19. The chain links TRBV7-2 to TRBJ1-1; 7 bases line up with TRBD1. The sequencing input was PBMCs or T cells enriched from blood (not recorded which). The CDR3 loop reads CASSLAPGGSTEAFF. CDR3 nucleotide sequence: TGTGCCAGCAGCTTAGCCCCAGGGGGGTCCACTGAAGCTTTCTTT. The full variable domain, rest sourced from reference TRBV7-2 and TRBJ1-1, is GAGVSQSPSNKVTEKGKDVELRCDPISGHTALYWYRQSLGQGLEFLIYFQGNSAPDKSGLPSDRFSAERTGGSVSTLTIQRTQQEDSAVYLCASSLAPGGSTEAFFGQGTRLTVV.